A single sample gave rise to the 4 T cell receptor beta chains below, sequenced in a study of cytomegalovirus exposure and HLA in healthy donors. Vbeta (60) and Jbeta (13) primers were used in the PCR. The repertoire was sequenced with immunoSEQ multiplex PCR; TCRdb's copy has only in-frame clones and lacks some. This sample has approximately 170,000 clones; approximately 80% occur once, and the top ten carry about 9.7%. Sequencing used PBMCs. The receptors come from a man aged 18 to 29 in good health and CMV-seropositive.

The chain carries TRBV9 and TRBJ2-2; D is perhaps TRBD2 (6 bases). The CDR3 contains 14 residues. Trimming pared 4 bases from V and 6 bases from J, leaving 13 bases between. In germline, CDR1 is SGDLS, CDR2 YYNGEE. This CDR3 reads CASSPRLVPGELFF. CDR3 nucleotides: TGTGCCAGCAGCCCTCGACTAGTCCCCGGGGAGCTGTTTTTT.

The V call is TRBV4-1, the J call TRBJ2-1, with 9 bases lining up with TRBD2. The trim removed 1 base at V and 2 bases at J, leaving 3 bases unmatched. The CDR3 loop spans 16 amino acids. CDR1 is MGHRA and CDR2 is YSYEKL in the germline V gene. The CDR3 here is CASSQVAGGPYNEQFF. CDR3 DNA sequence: TGCGCCAGCAGCCAAGTTGCGGGGGGGCCCTACAATGAGCAGTTCTTC.

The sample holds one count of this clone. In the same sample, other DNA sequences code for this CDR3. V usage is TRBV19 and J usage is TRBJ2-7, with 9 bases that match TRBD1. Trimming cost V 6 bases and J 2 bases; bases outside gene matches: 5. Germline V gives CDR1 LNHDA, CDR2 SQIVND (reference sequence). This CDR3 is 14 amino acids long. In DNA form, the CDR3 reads TGTGCCAGTAGCTCCGGGACAGGGACCTACGAGCAGTACTTC. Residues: CASSSGTGTYEQYF.

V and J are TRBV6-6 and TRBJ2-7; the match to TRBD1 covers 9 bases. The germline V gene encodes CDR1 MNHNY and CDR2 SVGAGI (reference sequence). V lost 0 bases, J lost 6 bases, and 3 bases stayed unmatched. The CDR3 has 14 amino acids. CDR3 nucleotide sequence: TGTGCCAGCAGTTACTCGCAGACAGGGGGCGAGCAGTACTTC. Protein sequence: CASSYSQTGGEQYF.